The T cell receptor (beta chain) described here comes from a study of T cells after somatic rescue of genetic block. Some clones are missing from TCRdb's copy, which holds only in-frame ones; the method was immunoSEQ multiplex PCR. The table lists roughly 70,000 clones, about 92% of them singletons. Material: peripheral blood mononuclear cells (PBMCs). The sequence was collected from a middle-aged man.

CDR3 protein: CASSYSSGRGDTQYF. For the CDR3, the DNA is TGTGCCAGCAGTTACTCGTCAGGGAGGGGCGATACGCAGTATTTT. The chain employs TRBV6-6 and TRBJ2-3; 7 bases are shared with TRBD2. The germline gives CDR1 MNHNY, CDR2 SVGAGI (reference sequence). The CDR3 runs 15 residues. V was clipped by 0 bases and J by 6 bases; unmatched bases: 6.